In its sample, the clone carrying this T cell receptor (beta chain) is medium-sized (0.01 to 0.1%). Its antigen is currently unknown. The data originate from a study of spatial heterogeneity in lung cancer. Every individual TCR cDNA molecule carried its own unique molecular identifier, which allowed correction of PCR and sequencing errors. TCRdb called the 5' RACE reads again in MiXCR, with one record for every CDR3 protein. The sample includes around 5,100 distinct CDR3 sequences, about 5.3% seen only once; the top ten take approximately 23%. The sample's time point: sample taken at primary tumor resection. Tumor, nontumor lung or frozen PBMC supplied whole RNA that was sequenced unsorted. Germline loops: CDR1 SNHLY, CDR2 FYNNEI. This CDR3 spans 14 amino acids. The ends were cut back, 0 bases at V and 2 bases at J, with 5 bases in the middle. Points from the study as a whole: Counts of expanded alpha and beta TCRs within tumors tracked the tumor nonsynonymous mutation count.

This chain joins TRBV2 and TRBJ2-1; no firm D call. The sequences come from lung tumor tissue, collected at surgery. This receptor was taken from a male donor with early-stage non-small cell lung cancer. For the CDR3, the DNA is TGTGCCAGCAGTGAAGCGGCCACCTACAATGAGCAGTTCTTC. This codes for CASSEAATYNEQFF.